This T cell receptor (beta chain) was documented in a study of blood T cell repertoires in COVID-19. While infection was still active, Seattle patients were enrolled and then followed longitudinally. V was clipped by 0 bases and J by 5 bases, with 14 bases between them. Germline V gene lookup returns CDR1 LGHNA and CDR2 YSLEER. The CDR3 sequence is 16 residues long. Assay used: immunoSEQ multiplex PCR; TCRdb lists only in-frame clones, some missing. The sample shows about 38,000 clones, less than 80% of them seen only once. Sequenced: peripheral blood. V is TRBV4-3 and J is TRBJ1-5, with D possibly matching TRBD1 (6 bases). This clonotype was obtained from a man aged 65-85 years with COVID-19, enrolled during active disease. The DNA for the CDR3 is TGCGCCAGCAGCCAAGAAAGGGCAACAGGGCATCAGCCCCAGCATTTT. As protein: CASSQERATGHQPQHF.